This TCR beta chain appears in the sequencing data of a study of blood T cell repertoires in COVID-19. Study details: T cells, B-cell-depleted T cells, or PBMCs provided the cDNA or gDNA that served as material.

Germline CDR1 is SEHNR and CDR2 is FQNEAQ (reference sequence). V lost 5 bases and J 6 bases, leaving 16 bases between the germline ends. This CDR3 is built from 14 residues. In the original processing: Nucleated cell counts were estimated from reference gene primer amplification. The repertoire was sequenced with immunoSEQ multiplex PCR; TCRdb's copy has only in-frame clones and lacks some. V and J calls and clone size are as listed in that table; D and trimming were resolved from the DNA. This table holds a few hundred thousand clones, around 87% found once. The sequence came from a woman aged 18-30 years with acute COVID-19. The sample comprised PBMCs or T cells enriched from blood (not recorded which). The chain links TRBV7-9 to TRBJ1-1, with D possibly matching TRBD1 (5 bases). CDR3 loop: CASSPGGGRAEAFF. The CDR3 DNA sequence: TGTGCCAGCAGCCCCGGTGGGGGGAGGGCTGAAGCTTTCTTT.